This note documents a single T cell receptor beta chain sequence. Its antigen is not known. Patients had blood sampled at baseline and again on cycle 4 day 1 and cycle 7 day 1. The method was immunoSEQ multiplex PCR; TCRdb's version includes in-frame clones alone and lacks a portion of them. This table holds over 55,000 clones, roughly 87% found once. These data belong to a study of OX40 agonist ivuxolimab in advanced cancers. The ends were cut back, 6 bases at V and 0 bases at J, with 8 bases in the middle. The CDR3 is 13 amino acids. Looked up from germline, CDR1 is MRHNA and CDR2 is SNTAGT. Study conclusions and caveats: Normalized expansion of T-cell clones was also low for some nonresponders. Antigen specificity remained undetermined for the expanded peripheral T cells. More expanded clones were seen, on average, in CD8+ T cells than in CD4+.

This rearrangement joins TRBV6-4 to TRBJ1-1, with D maybe TRBD1 (5 bases). The starting material was CD4+ or CD8+ T cells sorted from blood, obtained in a trial of the OX40 agonist ivuxolimab. The sequence was collected from an adult with an advanced solid tumor such as melanoma, head and neck, liver or kidney cancer. This CDR3 reads CASRGGVNTEAFF. The CDR3 DNA reads TGTGCCAGCAGGGGAGGGGTGAACACTGAAGCTTTCTTT.